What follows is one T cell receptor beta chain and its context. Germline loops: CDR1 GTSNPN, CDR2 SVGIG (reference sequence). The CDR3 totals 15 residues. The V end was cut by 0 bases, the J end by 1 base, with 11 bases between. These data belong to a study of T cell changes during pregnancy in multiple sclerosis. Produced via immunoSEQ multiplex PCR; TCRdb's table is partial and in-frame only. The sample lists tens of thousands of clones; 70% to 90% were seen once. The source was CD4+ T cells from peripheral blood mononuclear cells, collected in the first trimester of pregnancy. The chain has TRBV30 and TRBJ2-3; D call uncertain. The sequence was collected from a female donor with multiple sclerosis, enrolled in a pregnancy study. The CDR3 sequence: CAWSVLAPGTDTQYF. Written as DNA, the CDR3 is TGTGCCTGGAGTGTATTGGCCCCTGGCACAGATACGCAGTATTTT. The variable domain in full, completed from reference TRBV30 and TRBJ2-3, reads SQTIHQWPATLVQPVGSPLSLECTVEGTSNPNLYWYRQAAGRGLQLLFYSVGIGQISSEVPQNLSASRPQDRQFILSSKKLLLSDSGFYLCAWSVLAPGTDTQYFGPGTRLTVL.